One and the same sample provided the 5 T cell receptor beta chains below, sequenced in a study of control samples from healthy donors and cancer patients. Here immunoSEQ multiplex PCR was the method, and the copy in TCRdb shows in-frame clones only, minus some. This table holds 120,000 or so clones, 80% to 90% found once. Sequencing was performed on blood. These TCRs come from a man between 40 and 49 years old in good health.

J is TRBJ1-5 and V is TRBV21-1; the DNA was not used to check the table's D call, TRBD1. TRBV21-1 is a documented pseudogene. The length of the CDR3 is 14 residues. This CDR3 is CASSMDRPNQPQHF. In DNA form, the CDR3 reads TGTGCCAGCAGCATGGACAGACCGAATCAGCCCCAGCATTTT.

The chain carries TRBV24-1 and TRBJ2-7; D could derive from TRBD1 or TRBD2 (7 bases each). Trimming left V 3 bases short and J 2 bases short, with 13 bases between. The CDR3 is 15 residues long. In germline, CDR1 is KGHDR, CDR2 SFDVKD. This CDR3 is CATSDGQGGTYEQYF. CDR3 in DNA: TGTGCCACCAGTGATGGGCAGGGGGGGACCTACGAGCAGTACTTC.

V and J are TRBV19 and TRBJ1-6; D remains unclear. The CDR3 spans 13 residues. The germline V and J ends were trimmed by 8 bases and 9 bases, with 14 bases remaining between them. Germline CDR1 is LNHDA and CDR2 is SQIVND (reference sequence). The CDR3 loop is CASGFTEGSPLHF. CDR3 sequence (DNA): TGTGCCAGTGGCTTTACCGAGGGTTCACCCCTCCACTTT.

The chain carries TRBV4-3 and TRBJ2-7; 7 positions agree with TRBD1. V shed 6 bases and J 4 bases; nucleotides not matched to a gene: 12. The CDR3 is made up of 15 amino acids. Germline CDR1 LGHNA, CDR2 YSLEER. Here the CDR3 DNA reads TGCGCCAGCAGATTACAGTATGAGGGGGCTTACGAGCAGTACTTC. Encoded protein: CASRLQYEGAYEQYF.

This chain connects TRBV7-8 to TRBJ1-5; 8 nucleotides line up with TRBD1. Germline V gene data show CDR1 as SGHVS and CDR2 as FQNEAQ. The CDR3 contains 15 residues. V lost 8 bases and J lost 7; bases outside the gene matches: 13. The CDR3 reads CASQSRDRSNQPQHF. In DNA form, the CDR3 reads TGTGCCAGCCAGAGCCGGGACAGGTCAAACCAGCCCCAGCATTTT.